This TCR beta chain stems from a study of blood T cell repertoires in COVID-19. Overall study context: The samples span acute and convalescent COVID-19 from the United States, Italy and Spain. The cDNA or gDNA used as material had been derived from T cells, B-cell-depleted T cells, or PBMCs.

This CDR3 has 14 residues. V gave up 6 bases and J gave up 5 bases; unmatched junction bases: 3. In germline, CDR1 is WSHSY, CDR2 SAAADI. This clone was detected only a few times. Assay: immunoSEQ multiplex PCR; the TCRdb copy retains only in-frame clones and omits some. The sample includes under 250,000 clones, around 80% seen only once; the top ten take under 4.5%. The source material was PBMCs or T cells enriched from blood (not recorded which). The clonotype originates from a man aged 25 to 45 with acute COVID-19. The rearrangement links TRBV10-2 to TRBJ1-6; 8 nucleotides agree with TRBD1. The chain's CDR3 is CASRLQGDNSPLHF. The CDR3 nucleotides read TGCGCCAGCAGACTACAGGGGGATAATTCACCCCTCCACTTT.